Listed below are T cell receptor beta chains from one sample, sequenced in a study of T cells in localized non-small cell lung cancer. The method was immunoSEQ multiplex PCR; TCRdb's version includes in-frame clones alone and lacks a portion of them. The sample lists around 50,000 clones; around 86% were seen once. The sequencing used peripheral blood, collected before any cancer treatment. The receptor set was obtained from a female donor at least 60 years old with stage II squamous cell lung carcinoma. CDR3s include the opening cysteine and the closing phenylalanine or tryptophan.

v_call: TRBV9
j_call: TRBJ2-5
cdr3_aa: CASSVTTSVETQYF

v_call: TRBV9
j_call: TRBJ2-1
cdr3_aa: CASSVGSYNEQFF

v_call: TRBV6-1
j_call: TRBJ2-6
cdr3_aa: CASSGGTGGAGANVLTF

v_call: TRBV5-6
j_call: TRBJ1-1
cdr3_aa: CASSLPGSNTEAFF

v_call: TRBV2
j_call: TRBJ1-5
cdr3_aa: CASSAHEGGGNQPQHF

v_call: TRBV6-4
j_call: TRBJ2-1
cdr3_aa: CASSALAGAGGEQFF

v_call: TRBV9
j_call: TRBJ1-2
cdr3_aa: CASSAFQGNYGYTF

v_call: TRBV9
j_call: TRBJ1-3
cdr3_aa: CASSPSLVNTIYF

v_call: TRBV6-1
j_call: TRBJ1-2
cdr3_aa: CASSVGDRVYGYTF

v_call: TRBV19
j_call: TRBJ1-1
cdr3_aa: CASSIQGADTEAFF

v_call: TRBV7-3
j_call: TRBJ2-7
cdr3_aa: CASSPATGASYEQYF

v_call: TRBV11-1
j_call: TRBJ2-4
cdr3_aa: CASSPRTGNIQYF

v_call: TRBV4-2
j_call: TRBJ1-1
cdr3_aa: CASRQQAGTGRTEAFF

v_call: TRBV5-8
j_call: TRBJ1-2
cdr3_aa: CASSLAYGAVYGYTF

v_call: TRBV2
j_call: TRBJ2-2
cdr3_aa: CASRLIWELFF

v_call: TRBV7-2
j_call: TRBJ2-2
cdr3_aa: CASSAKRLSNTGELFF

v_call: TRBV7-6
j_call: TRBJ2-5
cdr3_aa: CASSLVGAALEETQYF

v_call: TRBV6-1
j_call: TRBJ1-5
cdr3_aa: CATEGRAYQPQHF

v_call: TRBV5-1
j_call: TRBJ1-1
cdr3_aa: CASSLLTNTEAFF

v_call: TRBV7-8
j_call: TRBJ2-1
cdr3_aa: CASSLASGHYNEQFF

v_call: TRBV11-2
j_call: TRBJ2-7
cdr3_aa: CASSLDGLPSYEQYF

v_call: TRBV19
j_call: TRBJ1-1
cdr3_aa: CASRTVGGQGKAFF

v_call: TRBV6-5
j_call: TRBJ2-5
cdr3_aa: CASSLGETQYF

v_call: TRBV18
j_call: TRBJ1-5
cdr3_aa: CASSPKGVEGNQPQHF

v_call: TRBV5-1
j_call: TRBJ1-2
cdr3_aa: CASSSGQGGSYGYTF

v_call: TRBV27
j_call: TRBJ1-1
cdr3_aa: CASSLDMRGRGNTEAFF

v_call: TRBV7-2
j_call: TRBJ1-2
cdr3_aa: CASSPQTGGGYGYTF

v_call: TRBV5-1
j_call: TRBJ2-2
cdr3_aa: CASIDRQTANTGELFF

v_call: TRBV6-5
j_call: TRBJ2-7
cdr3_aa: CASRRGTGLSYEQYF

v_call: TRBV7-2
j_call: TRBJ1-2
cdr3_aa: CASSSGTGFWTKRGYTF

v_call: TRBV28
j_call: TRBJ1-2
cdr3_aa: CASSLGQGASGYTF